The present T cell receptor beta chain was sequenced within a study of a mutant IDH1 vaccine in newly diagnosed glioma. The time point: week 11, during vaccination. Vaccination used 300 ug of mutant IDH1 20-mer peptide per dose, with topical imiquimod. In its sample, this clone was seen a few times. Its specificity is not known. Method: immunoSEQ multiplex PCR; TCRdb's copy keeps in-frame clones and lacks some. The repertoire includes 20,000 to 25,000 clones, roughly 90% of them detected once, and more than 5.5% sits in the top ten. Germline V gives CDR1 SNHLY, CDR2 FYNNEI. V lost 8 bases, J lost 11 bases, and 27 bases lay in between. The CDR3 runs 15 residues.

The origin of this receptor is a woman in her thirties or forties with glioma. The V and J genes are TRBV2 and TRBJ1-1; a possible D gene is TRBD1 (5 bases). The source was PBMCs, collected from a glioma patient whose treatment included an IDH1 peptide vaccine. The CDR3 region is CASRIPGQGNDRAFF. For the CDR3, the DNA is TGTGCCAGCCGAATACCGGGGCAGGGAAATGATAGGGCTTTCTTT.